The 17 T cell receptor beta chains given below trace back to one sample, sequenced in a study of early T cells in non-severe SARS-CoV-2 infection. From the 5' RACE reads, TCRdb called clonotypes with MiXCR, one entry per CDR3 protein. The data hold more than 40,000 distinct CDR3 sequences, with approximately 4% observed a single time. Sequenced input: whole blood. The origin of the receptors is an adult who was a healthcare worker with PCR-confirmed SARS-CoV-2 infection or an uninfected control (not recorded which).

This clonotype was recorded at least ten times. The CDR3 sequence: CASSLDSPYEQYF. The CDR3 region has the DNA TGTGCCAGCAGTCTGGACAGCCCCTACGAGCAGTACTTC. The J gene is TRBJ2-7, the V gene TRBV28; TRBD1 is a possible D gene (6 bases). Germline V gene sequence: CDR1 MDHEN, CDR2 SYDVKM. This CDR3 contains 13 residues. V shed 5 bases and J shed 2 bases, with 10 bases lying between them.

This clonotype was detected ten times or more. The rearrangement uses TRBV20-1 and TRBJ1-6, with D uncertain. V lost 3 bases and J lost 4, with 10 bases in between. The CDR3 contains 14 residues. Germline CDR1 is DFQATT and CDR2 is SNEGSKA (reference sequence). CDR3 sequence: CSARRSPYNSPLHF. For the CDR3, the DNA is TGCAGTGCTAGGAGATCTCCGTATAATTCACCCCTCCACTTT.

This clonotype was observed many times. The genes are TRBV19 and TRBJ2-1; 14 positions agree with TRBD2. V trimming: 5 bases; J trimming: 6 bases; junction bases outside the gene matches: 15. Per germline, CDR1 LNHDA and CDR2 SQIVND (reference sequence). CDR3 size: 19 residues. This chain's CDR3 is CASSLGLAGGSGRINEQFF. In nucleotides, the CDR3 is TGTGCCAGTAGTCTAGGACTAGCGGGAGGATCAGGCCGTATCAATGAGCAGTTCTTC.

This clonotype was recorded at least ten times. The chain combines TRBV7-6 with TRBJ2-2; 11 positions match TRBD2. Trimming at V came to 2 bases and at J to 6 bases, leaving 5 bases not matched to a gene. The germline V gene encodes CDR1 SGHVS and CDR2 FNYEAQ. The CDR3 runs to 16 residues. CDR3 sequence: CASSLTSGSLPGELFF. DNA of the CDR3: TGTGCCAGCAGCTTAACTAGCGGGAGTCTCCCCGGGGAGCTGTTTTTT.

This clonotype was observed at least ten times. The chain uses TRBV11-2 and TRBJ2-5; D ambiguous. The V end was cut by 3 bases, the J end by 4 bases, with 12 bases between. This CDR3 comprises 14 residues. Per the germline V gene, CDR1 is SGHAT and CDR2 is FQNNGV. CDR3 DNA: TGTGCCAGCAGCTTCTACGGCGGAAGAGAGACCCAGTACTTC. The encoded protein is CASSFYGGRETQYF.

This clonotype was observed many times. The chain uses TRBV9 and TRBJ1-2; 8 bases map to TRBD1. CDR3 size: 15 residues. V was clipped by 0 bases and J by 2 bases; unmatched bases: 3. Germline V gene data show CDR1 as SGDLS and CDR2 as YYNGEE. CDR3 sequence (DNA): TGTGCCAGCAGCGTAGTAGGGACAGGCAACTATGGCTACACCTTC. Translating gives CASSVVGTGNYGYTF.

This clonotype was counted at least ten times. The chain combines TRBV11-2 with TRBJ2-1; tentatively, D is TRBD1 or TRBD2 (5 bases each). The CDR3 sequence is 18 residues long. The germline V gene has CDR1 SGHAT and CDR2 FQNNGV. The V end lost 4 bases, the J end lost 1 base, and 20 bases lay between the germline ends. The CDR3 loop reads CASSSHFRGPRSYNEQFF. The CDR3, as DNA: TGTGCCAGCAGCTCCCACTTCCGGGGCCCCAGATCCTACAATGAGCAGTTCTTC. The variable domain in full, with the rest retrieved from reference TRBV11-2 and TRBJ2-1, is EAGVAQSPRYKIIEKRQSVAFWCNPISGHATLYWYQQILGQGPKLLIQFQNNGVVDDSQLPKDRFSAERLKGVDSTLKIQPAKLEDSAVYLCASSSHFRGPRSYNEQFFGPGTRLTVL.

This clonotype was seen repeatedly, ten times or more. The chain employs TRBV20-1 and TRBJ2-1, with D possibly TRBD2 on 5 matching bases. CDR1 is DFQATT, CDR2 SNEGSKA, per germline (reference sequence). This CDR3 region has 14 residues. V was cut by 6 bases and J by 10 bases, with 22 bases left in between. CDR3 DNA: TGCAGTGCAAACCCGGACTGGAAAGGTGAGGAGCAGTTCTTC. It is translated as CSANPDWKGEEQFF.

This clonotype was recorded at least ten times. The rearrangement links TRBV3-1 to TRBJ2-3, with 7 bases identical to TRBD1. V shed 4 bases and J 9 bases; nucleotides not matched to a gene: 7. The CDR3 contains 13 residues. CDR1 LGHDT and CDR2 YNNKEL come from the germline V gene (reference sequence). DNA for the CDR3: TGTGCCAGCAGCCCATGGAACAGGGGAACGCAGTATTTT. This sequence encodes CASSPWNRGTQYF.

This clonotype occurred many times. This rearrangement joins TRBV5-1 to TRBJ1-2; 10 nucleotides match TRBD1. V lost 3 bases and J lost 5; bases outside the gene matches: 13. CDR1 is SGHRS and CDR2 is YFSETQ in the germline V gene. The CDR3 consists of 17 residues. The CDR3 reads CASSWGLDRGLRYGYTF. The CDR3 region has the DNA TGCGCCAGCAGCTGGGGCCTCGACAGGGGGCTCAGGTATGGCTACACCTTC.

This clonotype was seen at least ten times. The V gene is TRBV11-3, the J gene TRBJ2-3; a weak D match, TRBD2 (5 bases). The CDR3 runs 13 residues. Trimming cost V 6 bases and J 7 bases, with 14 bases left between them. Germline values: CDR1 SGHNT, CDR2 YENEEA. CDR3 region: CASSVVGMHTQYF. The CDR3 region has the DNA TGTGCCAGCAGTGTAGTCGGGATGCATACGCAGTATTTT.

This clonotype was counted a few times. V and J are TRBV28 and TRBJ1-2; D uncertain. CDR1 is MDHEN and CDR2 is SYDVKM in the germline V gene. With 4 bases removed from V and 4 bases from J, the gap between germline ends came to 10 bases. The CDR3 length is 13 residues. CDR3 nucleotide sequence: TGTGCCAGCAGTTCCCTGATCCTCTATGGCTACACCTTC. Protein sequence: CASSSLILYGYTF.

This clonotype came up many times. The J gene is TRBJ2-7, the V gene TRBV3-1, with D tentatively TRBD1 (6 bases). Germline V gene data show CDR1 as LGHDT and CDR2 as YNNKEL (reference sequence). V lost 4 bases and J lost 6, with 16 bases in between. The CDR3 spans 14 residues. CDR3 nucleotide sequence: TGTGCCAGCAGCCTTGGACAGAGTTCTGCCGAGCAGTACTTC. Protein product: CASSLGQSSAEQYF.

Many counts were recorded for this clonotype. This chain joins TRBV14 and TRBJ1-1; TRBD1 is a possible D gene (6 bases). The V and J ends lost 0 bases and 3 bases respectively, with 14 bases between them. The germline V gene encodes CDR1 SGHDN and CDR2 FVKESK. This CDR3 has 16 residues. CDR3 nucleotide sequence: TGTGCCAGCAGCCAAGACTGGTGGGCAGGGGACACTGAAGCTTTCTTT. Translation: CASSQDWWAGDTEAFF.

This clonotype was counted ten times or more. The chain recombines TRBV2 with TRBJ1-4; D call uncertain. This CDR3 is 13 amino acids long. The V gene lost 4 bases and the J gene lost 7 bases, with 10 bases spanning the gap. Germline loops: CDR1 SNHLY, CDR2 FYNNEI. The CDR3 nucleotides read TGTGCCAGCAGTGTGGCATTTGGTGAAAAACTGTTTTTT. Amino acid sequence: CASSVAFGEKLFF.

This clonotype was seen repeatedly, ten times or more. The gene calls are TRBV6-6 and TRBJ2-2; 7 nucleotides agree with TRBD1. The length of the CDR3 is 12 residues. Germline lookup yields CDR1 MNHNY and CDR2 SVGAGI (reference sequence). V shed 6 bases and J 6 bases; nucleotides not matched to a gene: 1. The CDR3: CASRQGSGELFF. CDR3 bases: TGTGCCAGCAGACAGGGGTCCGGGGAGCTGTTTTTT.

This clonotype was recorded many times. The V call is TRBV5-6, the J call TRBJ2-3; weak D call: TRBD1 (6 bases). The germline gives CDR1 SGHDT, CDR2 YYEEEE. The V end lost 2 bases, the J end lost 3 bases, and 10 bases lay between the germline ends. This CDR3 has 14 amino acids. The CDR3 DNA is TGTGCCAGCAGCTTCAGGGGTATAACAGATACGCAGTATTTT. It specifies CASSFRGITDTQYF.